This entry is about one TCR beta chain. Its target is unknown. This entry is derived from a study of graft-versus-host responses after intestinal transplantation. At the level of the study: As for transplant type, recipients had multivisceral, liver-intestinal, or isolated intestinal grafts. Each patient got anti-thymocyte globulin induction, then tacrolimus and steroids for roughly 3 years.

Profiling relied on immunoSEQ multiplex PCR, and the TCRdb table lists in-frame clones only, not all of them. The table lists roughly 110,000 clones, 87% of them singletons. Study-wide results and caveats: High graft-versus-host to host-versus-graft clonal ratios were seen in allografts of patients with graft-donor T cell macrochimerism. Present in recipient marrow, GvH clones included some that appeared first in ileum or blood.

This CDR3 has 13 residues. V lost 7 bases and J 7 bases, leaving 14 bases between the germline ends. Germline CDR1 SNHLY, CDR2 FYNNEI. The material was unstimulated CD4+ T cells sorted from spleen or lymph node cells, obtained before transplant. The chain has TRBV2 and TRBJ1-5; possibly TRBD1 for D (5 bases). The source is a human donor who was the organ donor for an intestinal transplant. The CDR3 coding sequence is TGTGCCAGCAATACCCAGGGCGGGCAGCCCCAGCATTTT. Its protein is CASNTQGGQPQHF.